A selection of T cell receptor beta chains follows, all from one sample in a study of cytotoxic CD8 clonotypes in ibrutinib-treated CLL. The protocol was immunoSEQ multiplex PCR, while the TCRdb copy is restricted to in-frame clones and leaves out a portion. The sample carries roughly 50,000 clones, about three fifths recorded once. The specimen was PBMCs, collected after 24 months of ibrutinib treatment. The receptor source for this set is a human donor with chronic lymphocytic leukemia. Both conserved end residues are part of each CDR3. A clone size is listed for some rows: how often the clone was seen (once, few, many), or a class if it is expanded.

J gene	clone size	V gene	CDR3 protein
TRBJ1-5	many	TRBV19	CASSIERFNQPQHF
TRBJ2-1	many	TRBV5-4	CASRTSGGASYNEQFF
TRBJ1-5	NA	TRBV6-1	CASTVTGAGNQPQHF
TRBJ1-5	NA	TRBV23-1	CARILGHTGQPQHF
TRBJ2-1	NA	TRBV29-1	CSARTSGGLGNEQFF
TRBJ2-7	NA	TRBV11-2	CASSLAGQAPEQYF
TRBJ1-2	NA	TRBV19	CASTVGQGRGYTF
TRBJ2-2	few	TRBV10-1	CASSILETGVNTGELFF
TRBJ2-2	few	TRBV4-1	CASSQGGDTGELFF
TRBJ1-1	NA	TRBV29-1	CSVGQMNTEAFF
TRBJ2-7	few	TRBV5-6	CASSLDHEQYF
TRBJ2-2	NA	TRBV2	CASNRQGATGELFF
TRBJ2-7	NA	TRBV4-1	CASSPTNSYEQYF
TRBJ1-6	NA	TRBV6-5	CASSYSGPDLNSPLHF
TRBJ1-3	few	TRBV5-4	CASSPPQGAGGNTIYF
TRBJ2-1	NA	TRBV9	CASSVGQGLLSYNEQFF
TRBJ1-1	NA	TRBV25-1	CASSAQTGTEAFF
TRBJ1-6	few	TRBV4-1	CASSQGQGDSPLHF
TRBJ2-3	NA	TRBV29-1	CSVESPIKMDTQYF
TRBJ1-5	NA	TRBV19	CASSINWDQPQHF
TRBJ2-1	NA	TRBV5-1	CASSLMASANNEQFF
TRBJ2-3	few	TRBV2	CATAQGARTDTQYF
TRBJ2-3	many	TRBV19	CASSYRPDTQYF
TRBJ2-1	many	TRBV9	CASSIEGFSSYNEQFF
TRBJ2-7	once	TRBV5-1	CASRRGQTAYEQYF
TRBJ1-3	NA	TRBV5-4	CASSLGGRAGNTIYF
TRBJ2-5	few	TRBV19	CASREGQETQYF
TRBJ2-2	NA	TRBV2	CATQSSVLTGELFF
TRBJ2-3	NA	TRBV5-1	CASSLVQNTDTQYF
TRBJ2-2	NA	TRBV27	CASSVTQGGGELFF
TRBJ2-3	NA	TRBV2	CASTGGRGSTDTQYF
TRBJ1-1	NA	TRBV4-1	CASSYQTENTEAFF
TRBJ1-2	NA	TRBV6-1	CASSESWGSNYGYTF
TRBJ1-1	NA	TRBV28	CASSLFGVGDTEAFF
TRBJ2-7	NA	TRBV7-7	CASSSSGVVYEQYF
TRBJ1-5	few	TRBV20-1	CSAIQGGPQHF
TRBJ1-2	NA	TRBV29-1	CSVERQVSYTF
TRBJ2-2	NA	TRBV6-1	CASRGQVLNTGELFF
TRBJ1-6	NA	TRBV9	CASSVRDDSPLHF
TRBJ1-3	NA	TRBV6-5	CASSLGPLSSGNTIYF
TRBJ2-7	few	TRBV2	CASRNQGAYYEQYF
TRBJ1-1	NA	TRBV11-3	CASSSGNTNTEAFF
TRBJ2-5	NA	TRBV6-1	CASSEGLAGEETQYF
TRBJ1-6	NA	TRBV25-1	CASSEGNSPLHF
TRBJ1-2	few	TRBV6-5	CASSPGTDSNYGYTF
TRBJ1-3	NA	TRBV9	CASSVASSGNTIYF
TRBJ1-1	NA	TRBV6-1	CASSRGMNTEAFF
TRBJ2-5	many	TRBV29-1	CSVVRGRGETQYF